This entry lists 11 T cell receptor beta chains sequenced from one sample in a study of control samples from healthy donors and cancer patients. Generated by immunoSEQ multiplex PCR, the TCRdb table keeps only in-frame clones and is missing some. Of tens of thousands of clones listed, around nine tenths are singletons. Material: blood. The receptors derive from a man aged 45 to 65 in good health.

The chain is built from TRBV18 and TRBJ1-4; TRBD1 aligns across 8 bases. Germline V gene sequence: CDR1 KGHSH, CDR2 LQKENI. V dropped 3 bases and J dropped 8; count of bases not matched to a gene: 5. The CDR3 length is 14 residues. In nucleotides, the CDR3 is TGTGCCAGCTCACCGGACAGGGTGGAGGAAAAACTGTTTTTT. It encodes CASSPDRVEEKLFF.

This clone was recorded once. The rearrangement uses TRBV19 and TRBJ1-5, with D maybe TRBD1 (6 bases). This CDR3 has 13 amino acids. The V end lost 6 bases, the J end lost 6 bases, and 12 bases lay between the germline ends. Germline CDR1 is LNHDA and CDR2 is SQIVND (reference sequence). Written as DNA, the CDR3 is TGTGCCAGTAGCGAACAGGGAGGTCAGCCCCAGCATTTT. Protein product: CASSEQGGQPQHF. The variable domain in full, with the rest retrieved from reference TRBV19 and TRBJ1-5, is DGGITQSPKYLFRKEGQNVTLSCEQNLNHDAMYWYRQDPGQGLRLIYYSQIVNDFQKGDIAEGYSVSREKKESFPLTVTSAQKNPTAFYLCASSEQGGQPQHFGDGTRLSIL.

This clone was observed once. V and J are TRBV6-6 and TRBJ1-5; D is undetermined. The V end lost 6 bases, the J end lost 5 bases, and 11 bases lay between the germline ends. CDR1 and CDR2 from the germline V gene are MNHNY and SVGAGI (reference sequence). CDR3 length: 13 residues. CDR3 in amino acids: CASRPRVDQPQHF. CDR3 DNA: TGTGCCAGCAGGCCTAGGGTTGATCAGCCCCAGCATTTT.

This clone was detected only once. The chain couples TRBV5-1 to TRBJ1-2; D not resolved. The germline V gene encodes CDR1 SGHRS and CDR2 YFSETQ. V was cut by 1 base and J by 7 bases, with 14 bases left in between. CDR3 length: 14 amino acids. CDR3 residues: CASSLTSGVGGYTF. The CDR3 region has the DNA TGCGCCAGCAGCTTGACCAGCGGGGTAGGTGGCTACACCTTC. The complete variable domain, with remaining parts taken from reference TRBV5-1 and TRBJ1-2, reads KAGVTQTPRYLIKTRGQQVTLSCSPISGHRSVSWYQQTPGQGLQFLFEYFSETQRNKGNFPGRFSGRQFSNSRSEMNVSTLELGDSALYLCASSLTSGVGGYTFGSGTRLTVV.

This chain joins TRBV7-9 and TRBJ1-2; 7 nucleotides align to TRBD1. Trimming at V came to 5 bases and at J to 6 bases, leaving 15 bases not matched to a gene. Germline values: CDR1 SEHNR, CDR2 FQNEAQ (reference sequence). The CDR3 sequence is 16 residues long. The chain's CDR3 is CASSQLGAQGINGYTF. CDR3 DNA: TGTGCCAGCAGCCAGCTTGGAGCACAGGGGATAAATGGCTACACCTTC.

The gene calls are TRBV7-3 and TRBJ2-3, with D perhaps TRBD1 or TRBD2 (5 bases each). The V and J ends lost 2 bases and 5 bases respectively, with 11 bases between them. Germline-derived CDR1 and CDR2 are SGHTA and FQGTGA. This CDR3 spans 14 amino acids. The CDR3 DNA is TGTGCCAGCAGCTTATCAGGGAGCTTAGATACGCAGTATTTT. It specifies CASSLSGSLDTQYF.

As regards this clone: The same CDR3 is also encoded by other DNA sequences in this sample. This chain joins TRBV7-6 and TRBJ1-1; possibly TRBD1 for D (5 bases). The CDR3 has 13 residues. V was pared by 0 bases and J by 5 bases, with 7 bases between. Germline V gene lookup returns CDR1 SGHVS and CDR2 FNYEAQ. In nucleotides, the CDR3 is TGTGCCAGCAGCTTAGCAGGGGTGACTGAAGCTTTCTTT. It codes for CASSLAGVTEAFF. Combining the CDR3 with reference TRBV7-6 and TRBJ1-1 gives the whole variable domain GAGVSQSPRYKVTKRGQDVALRCDPISGHVSLYWYRQALGQGPEFLTYFNYEAQQDKSGLPNDRFSAERPEGSISTLTIQRTEQRDSAMYRCASSLAGVTEAFFGQGTRLTVV.

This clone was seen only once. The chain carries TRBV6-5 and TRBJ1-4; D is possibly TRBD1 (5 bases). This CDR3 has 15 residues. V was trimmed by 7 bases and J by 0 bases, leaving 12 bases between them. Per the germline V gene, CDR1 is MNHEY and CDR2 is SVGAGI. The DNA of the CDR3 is TGTGCCAGCAATTTGGGGGTTACAACTAATGAAAAACTGTTTTTT. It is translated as CASNLGVTTNEKLFF.

The DNA of the CDR3 is TGTGCCAGCAGCTTCTCGTTCCAAGAGACCCAGTACTTC. This gives the protein CASSFSFQETQYF. The chain employs TRBV7-2 and TRBJ2-5; no definite D call. Germline CDR1 SGHTA, CDR2 FQGNSA. Trimming pared 3 bases from V and 1 base from J, leaving 6 bases between. The CDR3 covers 13 residues.

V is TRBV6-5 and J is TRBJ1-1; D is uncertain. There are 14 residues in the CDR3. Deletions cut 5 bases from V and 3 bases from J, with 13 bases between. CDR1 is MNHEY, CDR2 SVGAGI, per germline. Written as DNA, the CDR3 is TGTGCCAGCAGTCGCCAGGAGGCGGACACTGAAGCTTTCTTT. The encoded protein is CASSRQEADTEAFF.

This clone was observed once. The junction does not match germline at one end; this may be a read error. CDR3 region: CASNPRGLAGISTF. For the CDR3, the DNA is TGTGCCAGCAACCCACGGGGACTAGCGGGGATCTCTACCTTC. The J gene is TRBJ2-7, the V gene TRBV6-5; 13 bases align to TRBD2. CDR1 and CDR2 from the germline V gene are MNHEY and SVGAGI. The CDR3 spans 14 residues.